This T cell receptor (beta chain) was sequenced for a study of patients and donors after allogeneic stem cell transplantation. Trimming left V 1 base short and J 10 bases short, with 14 bases between. This CDR3 region has 14 residues. CDR1 SGHTA and CDR2 FQGNSA come from the germline V gene. TCRdb processed the RT-PCR reads anew with MiXCR; each CDR3 protein has one entry. The top ten clones hold 6.5% to 7.5% of a sample with 410,000 or so distinct CDR3 sequences, 15% to 20% of them seen once. This clonotype turned up a few times. Sequencing was done on a sample of blood, either unsorted or a sorted T cell fraction (not recorded which). This rearrangement joins TRBV7-2 to TRBJ1-3; the D gene is possibly TRBD1 (5 bases). The source of this sequence is a human donor who was either an allogeneic HSCT recipient or a stem cell or donor lymphocyte infusion donor (not recorded which). It is not recorded whose cells these are; they may come from a transplant donor. Here the CDR3 DNA reads TGTGCCAGCAGCTTAGTGTCCCCCAGGGAAACCATATATTTT. Residues: CASSLVSPRETIYF.